This T cell receptor beta chain was sequenced for a study of a mutant IDH1 vaccine in newly diagnosed glioma (dated by TCRdb to the early 2020s). Concerning the study at large: Of the approximately 33 treated patients, about 60% were male and approximately 40% were female, and the mean age was around 40 years. Prior to enrollment, standard therapy consisting of radiotherapy alone, temozolomide alone, or radiochemotherapy with temozolomide had been administered to patients, with the combination being received by most patients. Peripheral blood was drawn at six visits: V03 (baseline), V05, V07, V10, V12 and V13. For exploratory analyses, longitudinal TCRB deep sequencing was carried out in about 26 treated patients wherever samples were available. Here is what the overall study found, with its caveats: PBMC samples for TCRB deep sequencing were selected based on availability. Pseudoprogression appeared unrelated to alterations in the top peripheral T cell clonotypes detected by TCRB sequencing. The authors noted that analyses of patient blood samples could not be reproduced because of sample limitations. Immune responses induced by the vaccine were seen in around 93% of patients across multiple MHC alleles.

With respect to this clone: The specificity of this receptor is unknown. The sample holds no much larger clone one base away, and base qualities are not on file.

Receptor amplification or capture employed the immunoSEQ multiplex PCR assay. The hsTCRB Kit was used according to the manufacturer's protocol to amplify rearranged TCR beta chain sequences. An Illumina MiSeq was used to sequence the TCRB libraries. From the authors' description of their analysis: Demultiplexing, trimming and gene mapping were performed with the kit vendor's proprietary platform. What TCRdb holds here is the immuneACCESS table cut down to in-frame rearrangements. Part of the clones is not present; checked against another copy, under half of the missing clones reflect an unresolved V gene, and the others are unexplained. V, J and clone size are taken as reported in that table, and D and trimming were inferred from the DNA itself. A total of under 25,000 clones appear in this sample, 93% of them only once. Jointly, the top ten make up about 1.2% of the sample. The CDR1 and CDR2 encoded by the germline V gene (reference sequence) are MNHEY and SMNVEV. The germline V and J ends show losses of 5 bases and 5 bases respectively, and no gene match explains 11 bases of the junction. There are 17 amino acids in the CDR3, from cysteine to phenylalanine inclusive. Only CDR3 DNA remains: 51 bases, in frame from the first base.

What the time point label conveys for this sample: baseline, week 1 (first vaccination visit). The label giving this sample's treatment or condition can be read as: pre-vaccination baseline after standard-of-care therapy. Newly diagnosed WHO grade 3 or 4 IDH1-mutant astrocytomas showing loss of nuclear ATRX were present in the donors. The samples were drawn from NOA16, a multicentre, single-arm, open-label phase I trial in Germany that tested a mutant IDH1 peptide vaccine in humans for the first time. Visit V03 blood draws served as the baseline sample for immunogenicity testing. Genomic DNA for TCRB sequencing was isolated from EDTA blood with the DNeasy Blood and Tissue Kit.

Sequenced here: PBMCs, sampled from a glioma patient treated with radiotherapy, temozolomide or both. The TCR comes from a man aged 40-49 years with glioma. The chain was built from TRBV27 and TRBJ2-1, and 11 bases in between align with TRBD2. DNA sequence: TGTGCCAGCAGTCTGACAGGGACTAGCGGAGCACACAATGAGCAGTTCTTC. It codes for CASSLTGTSGAHNEQFF.